The subject of this entry is one TCR beta chain. V was shortened by 4 bases and J by 6 bases, with 16 bases between the two germline ends. This CDR3 has 14 residues. CDR1 and CDR2 (germline): SGHRS, YFSETQ. These data come from a study of long-term antiretroviral therapy in people with HIV. Runs used v3.0 of the immunoSEQ assay and were done at survey level. Method: immunoSEQ multiplex PCR; TCRdb's copy keeps in-frame clones and lacks some. The sample has roughly 30,000 clones; more than 90% are singletons. This sample comprised unsorted PBMCs, obtained 6 to 6.5 years after starting antiretroviral therapy. J is TRBJ1-1 and V is TRBV5-1, with D possibly matching TRBD1 (6 bases). The sequence was obtained from a man aged 25 to 40 with HIV. CDR3 in DNA: TGCGCCAGCAGCAGTGCGGGACAAAACGCTGAAGCTTTCTTT. It codes for CASSSAGQNAEAFF.